The clone carrying this TCR beta chain is a singleton in its sample. This entry belongs to a study of blood T cell repertoires in COVID-19. Generated by immunoSEQ multiplex PCR, the TCRdb table keeps only in-frame clones and is missing some. Here the sample spans more than 300,000 clones, 90% being singletons. Trimming left V 5 bases short and J 5 bases short, with 9 bases between. Per germline, CDR1 SGHDN and CDR2 FVKESK. The CDR3 is made up of 13 amino acids. The TCR sequence derives from a woman aged 30 to 39 who had been exposed to COVID-19. This rearrangement joins TRBV14 to TRBJ1-4; perhaps TRBD1 as D (6 bases). Material: PBMCs or T cells enriched from blood (not recorded which). The DNA of the CDR3 is TGTGCCAGCAGCGGACAGATAAATGAAAAACTGTTTTTT. Translation gives CASSGQINEKLFF.